What follows is one T cell receptor beta chain and its context. The antigen remains unidentified. The germline V gene encodes CDR1 SQVTM and CDR2 ANQGSEA. The V end was cut by 2 bases, the J end by 0 bases, with 8 bases between. This CDR3 region has 13 residues. This specimen comes from a study of OX40 agonist ivuxolimab in advanced cancers. The overall study: Two patients with cutaneous melanoma and one with hepatocellular carcinoma, three in total, showed partial responses.

Study-wide results and limits: At 0.1 to 3.0 mg/kg and by week 6, clonal expansion occurred in CD4+ and CD8+ blood T cells.

The investigators sampled blood at baseline, at cycle 4 day 1, and at cycle 7 day 1. Profiling relied on immunoSEQ multiplex PCR, and the TCRdb table lists in-frame clones only, not all of them. The data contain 60,000 to 75,000 clones, about 91% of them singletons. This sample comprised CD4+ or CD8+ T cells sorted from blood, obtained in a trial of the OX40 agonist ivuxolimab. This chain links TRBV29-1 with TRBJ2-7; D might be TRBD1 (5 bases). This receptor was identified in an adult with an advanced solid tumor such as melanoma, head and neck, liver or kidney cancer. CDR3 nucleotides: TGCAGCGTTGAAAGGCAGGGCTCCTACGAGCAGTACTTC. Its translation: CSVERQGSYEQYF.